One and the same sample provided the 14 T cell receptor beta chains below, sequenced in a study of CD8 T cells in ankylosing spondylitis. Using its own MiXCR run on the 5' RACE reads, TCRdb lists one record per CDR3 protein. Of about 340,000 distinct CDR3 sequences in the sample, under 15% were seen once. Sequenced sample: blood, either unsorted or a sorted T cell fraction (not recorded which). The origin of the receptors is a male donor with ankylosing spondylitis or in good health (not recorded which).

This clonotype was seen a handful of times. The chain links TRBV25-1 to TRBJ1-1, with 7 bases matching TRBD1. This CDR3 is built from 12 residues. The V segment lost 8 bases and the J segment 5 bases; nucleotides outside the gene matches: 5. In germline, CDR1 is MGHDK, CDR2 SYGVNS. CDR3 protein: CASGTADTEAFF. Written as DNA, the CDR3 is TGTGCCAGCGGGACAGCAGATACTGAAGCTTTCTTT.

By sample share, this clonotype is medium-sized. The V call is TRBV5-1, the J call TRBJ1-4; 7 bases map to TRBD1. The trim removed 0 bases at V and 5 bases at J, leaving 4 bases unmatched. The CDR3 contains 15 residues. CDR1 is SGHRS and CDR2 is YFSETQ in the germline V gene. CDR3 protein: CASSLGDSANEKLFF. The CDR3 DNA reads TGCGCCAGCAGCTTGGGGGACAGCGCGAATGAAAAACTGTTTTTT.

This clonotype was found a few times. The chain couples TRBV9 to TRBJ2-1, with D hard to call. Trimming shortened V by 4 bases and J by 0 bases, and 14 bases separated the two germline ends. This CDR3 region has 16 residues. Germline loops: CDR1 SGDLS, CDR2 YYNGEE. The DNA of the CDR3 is TGTGCCAGCAGCAGCCGGACCCGGAGCTCCTACAATGAGCAGTTCTTC. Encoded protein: CASSSRTRSSYNEQFF.

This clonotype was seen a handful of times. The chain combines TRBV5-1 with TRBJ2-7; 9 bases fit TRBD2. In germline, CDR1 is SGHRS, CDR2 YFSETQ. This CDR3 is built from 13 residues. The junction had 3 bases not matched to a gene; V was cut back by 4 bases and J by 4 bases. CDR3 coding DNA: TGCGCCAGCAGCGGGACTAGCAGGTACGAGCAGTACTTC. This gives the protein CASSGTSRYEQYF.

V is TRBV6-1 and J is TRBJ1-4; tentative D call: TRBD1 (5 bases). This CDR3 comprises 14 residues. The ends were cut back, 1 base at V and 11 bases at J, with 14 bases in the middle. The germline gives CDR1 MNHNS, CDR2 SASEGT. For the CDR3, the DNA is TGTGCCAGCAGTGAAGAGCACGGCGAGGGGAAACTGTTTTTT. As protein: CASSEEHGEGKLFF.

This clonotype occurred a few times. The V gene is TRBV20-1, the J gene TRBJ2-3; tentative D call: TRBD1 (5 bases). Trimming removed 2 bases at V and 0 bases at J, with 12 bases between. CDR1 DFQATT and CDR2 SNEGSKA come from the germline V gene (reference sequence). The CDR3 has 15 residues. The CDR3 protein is CSARSATASTDTQYF. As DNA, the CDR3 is TGCAGTGCTAGATCCGCGACAGCTAGCACAGATACGCAGTATTTT.

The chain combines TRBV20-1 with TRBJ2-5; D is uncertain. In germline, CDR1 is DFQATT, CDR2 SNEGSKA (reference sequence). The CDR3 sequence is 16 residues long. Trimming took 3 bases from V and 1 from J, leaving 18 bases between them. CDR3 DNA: TGCAGTGCTAGCTCCTCCGGGTTATGGAGCCAAGAGACCCAGTACTTC. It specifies CSASSSGLWSQETQYF.

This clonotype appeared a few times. The CDR3 sequence is CAISGHRQETQYF. The CDR3 DNA reads as TGTGCCATCTCGGGACACCGTCAAGAGACCCAGTACTTC. The gene calls are TRBV10-3 and TRBJ2-5; possibly TRBD1 for D (6 bases). From germline, CDR1 is ENHRY and CDR2 SYGVKD. Trimming pared 8 bases from V and 2 bases from J, leaving 12 bases between. The CDR3 sequence is 13 residues long.

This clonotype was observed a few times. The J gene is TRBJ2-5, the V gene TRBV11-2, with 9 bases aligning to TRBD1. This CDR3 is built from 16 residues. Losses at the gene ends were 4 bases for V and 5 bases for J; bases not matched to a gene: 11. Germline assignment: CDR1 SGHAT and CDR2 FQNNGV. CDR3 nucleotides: TGTGCCAGCAGCTCGCAAGGGACAGGGAATCGGGAGACCCAGTACTTC. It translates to CASSSQGTGNRETQYF.

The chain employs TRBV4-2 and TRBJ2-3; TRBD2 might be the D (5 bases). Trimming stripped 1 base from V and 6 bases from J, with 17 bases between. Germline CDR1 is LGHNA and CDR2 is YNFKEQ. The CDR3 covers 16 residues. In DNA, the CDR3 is TGTGCCAGCAGCCAAGTTTTCAGCGGCGGCGGGGATACGCAGTATTTT. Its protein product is CASSQVFSGGGDTQYF.

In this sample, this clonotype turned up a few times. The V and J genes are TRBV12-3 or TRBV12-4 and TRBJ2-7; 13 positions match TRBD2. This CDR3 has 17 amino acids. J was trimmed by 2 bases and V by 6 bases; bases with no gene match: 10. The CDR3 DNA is TGTGCCAGCAGCTTGACTAGCGGGGGGCCGTATGCCTACGAGCAGTACTTC. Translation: CASSLTSGGPYAYEQYF.

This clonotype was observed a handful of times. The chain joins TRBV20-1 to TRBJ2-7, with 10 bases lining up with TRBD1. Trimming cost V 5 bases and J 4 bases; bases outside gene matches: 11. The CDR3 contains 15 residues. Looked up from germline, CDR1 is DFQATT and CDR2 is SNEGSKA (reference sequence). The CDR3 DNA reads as TGCAGTGCTTCGAACCCCCGGGACAGGGGTTACGAGCAGTACTTC. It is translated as CSASNPRDRGYEQYF.

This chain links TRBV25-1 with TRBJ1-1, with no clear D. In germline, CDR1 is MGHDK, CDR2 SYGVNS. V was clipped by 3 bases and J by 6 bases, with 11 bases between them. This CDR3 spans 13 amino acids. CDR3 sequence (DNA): TGTGCCAGCAGTGACCCCCCGCCCGCTGAAGCTTTCTTT. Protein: CASSDPPPAEAFF.

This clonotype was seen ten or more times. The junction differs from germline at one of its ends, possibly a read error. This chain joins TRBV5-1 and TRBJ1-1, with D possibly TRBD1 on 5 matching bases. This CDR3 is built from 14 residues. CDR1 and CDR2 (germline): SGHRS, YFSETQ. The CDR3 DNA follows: TGTGCCAGCAGCTTGGCCGGGGGGAACACTGAAGCTTTCTTT. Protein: CASSLAGGNTEAFF.